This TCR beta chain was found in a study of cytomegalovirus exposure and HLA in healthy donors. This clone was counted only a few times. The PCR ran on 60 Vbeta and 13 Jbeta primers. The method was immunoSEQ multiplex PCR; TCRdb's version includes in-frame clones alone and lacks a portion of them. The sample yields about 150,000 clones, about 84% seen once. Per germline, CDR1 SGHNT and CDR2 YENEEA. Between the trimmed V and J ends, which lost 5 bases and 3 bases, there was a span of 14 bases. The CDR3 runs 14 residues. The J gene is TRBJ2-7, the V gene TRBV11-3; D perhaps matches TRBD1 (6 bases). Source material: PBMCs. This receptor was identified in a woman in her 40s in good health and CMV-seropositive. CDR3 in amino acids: CASSLRDTNYEQYF. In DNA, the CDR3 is TGTGCCAGCAGCCTCCGGGACACCAACTACGAGCAGTACTTC.